Below are 16 T cell receptor beta chains sequenced from a single sample in a study of T cell responses to AZD1222 COVID-19 vaccine (TCRdb year 2021). Receptor amplification or capture employed the immunoSEQ multiplex PCR assay. What TCRdb holds here is the immuneACCESS table cut down to in-frame rearrangements. Part of the clones is not present; checked against another copy, under half of the missing clones reflect an unresolved V gene, and the others are unexplained. Counted in this sample were approximately 64,000 clones; roughly 89% of them appeared once. The ten largest clonotypes hold around 6.6% of the sample. The time point label, read with the paper, signifies: baseline before first vaccination. Sequenced here: peripheral blood, sampled on day 0 of AZD1222 vaccination. The source of these receptors is an adult in good health.

The chain is built from TRBV14 and TRBJ1-2, with unresolved D. The germline V gene encodes CDR1 SGHDN and CDR2 FVKESK. This CDR3 region has 14 residues. The V gene lost 6 bases and the J gene lost 2 bases, with 13 bases spanning the gap. The CDR3 loop is CASSQEMQNYGYTF. CDR3 sequence (DNA): TGTGCCAGCAGTCAGGAGATGCAGAACTATGGCTACACCTTC.

The chain is built from TRBV3-1 (or the pseudogene TRBV3-2) and TRBJ1-2; D ambiguous. V lost 6 bases and J lost 2, with 10 bases in between. Germline CDR1 reads LGHDT; CDR2 reads YNNKEL (reference sequence). This CDR3 comprises 13 residues. Written as DNA, the CDR3 is TGTGCCAGCAGTATCGGAGAGAACTATGGCTACACCTTC. It codes for CASSIGENYGYTF.

The gene calls are TRBV5-1 and TRBJ2-6; tentatively, D is TRBD1 (7 bases). Trimming removed 5 bases from V and 2 bases from J, with 17 bases in between. This CDR3 has 17 residues. Germline CDR1 reads SGHRS; CDR2 reads YFSETQ. The CDR3 is CASSFNRGGAGANVLTF. CDR3 nucleotide sequence: TGCGCCAGCAGTTTCAACAGGGGCGGGGCTGGGGCCAACGTCCTGACTTTC.

The CDR3 region is CASSLGTTVNTEAFF. CDR3 DNA: TGCGCCAGCAGCTTGGGAACCACGGTGAACACTGAAGCTTTCTTT. The rearrangement links TRBV5-1 to TRBJ1-1; D is undetermined. V was clipped by 0 bases and J by 0 bases, with 9 bases between them. The CDR3 runs to 15 residues. Germline lookup yields CDR1 SGHRS and CDR2 YFSETQ.

The CDR3, as DNA: TGTGCCAGTAGTATAAGGTTGAACACTGAAGCTTTCTTT. Translation gives CASSIRLNTEAFF. The chain carries TRBV19 and TRBJ1-1, with unresolved D. The CDR3 is 13 amino acids. V was cut by 2 bases and J by 0 bases, with 4 bases left in between. Germline CDR1 reads LNHDA; CDR2 reads SQIVND (reference sequence).

The rearrangement joins TRBV4-2 to TRBJ1-5, with TRBD1 matching over 7 bases. V was pared by 3 bases and J by 7 bases, with 6 bases of the junction left unmatched. The CDR3 loop spans 14 amino acids. Germline V gives CDR1 LGHNA, CDR2 YNFKEQ. CDR3 sequence: CASSHEGGGQPQHF. The CDR3 DNA reads TGTGCCAGCAGCCACGAAGGGGGCGGGCAGCCCCAGCATTTT.

The V call is TRBV2, the J call TRBJ1-1, with D hard to call. Per the germline V gene, CDR1 is SNHLY and CDR2 is FYNNEI. Trimming took off 10 bases at V and 8 bases at J, with 20 bases between the two ends. The CDR3 contains 13 residues. This CDR3 reads CATLEPPRPEAFF. In nucleotides, the CDR3 is TGTGCCACCTTAGAACCCCCGCGCCCGGAAGCTTTCTTT.

V and J are TRBV9 and TRBJ2-7, with a weak D call TRBD2 (7 bases). The V and J ends lost 4 bases and 4 bases respectively, with 18 bases between them. There are 15 residues in the CDR3. Per the germline V gene, CDR1 is SGDLS and CDR2 is YYNGEE. The CDR3 DNA reads TGTGCCAGCAGCCCTCTAGGGGGGGGTCCGTACGAGCAGTACTTC. It encodes CASSPLGGGPYEQYF. The full variable domain, completed using reference TRBV9 and TRBJ2-7, is DSGVTQTPKHLITATGQRVTLRCSPRSGDLSVYWYQQSLDQGLQFLIQYYNGEERAKGNILERFSAQQFPDLHSELNLSSLELGDSALYFCASSPLGGGPYEQYFGPGTRLTVT.

The V gene is TRBV5-1, the J gene TRBJ1-2, with 9 bases aligning to TRBD1. V shed 4 bases and J 8 bases; nucleotides not matched to a gene: 3. CDR1 is SGHRS, CDR2 YFSETQ, per germline. The CDR3 is 12 residues long. The CDR3 coding sequence is TGCGCCAGCAGCGGGGACAGGGACGGCTACACCTTC. It is translated as CASSGDRDGYTF.

V gene TRBV5-6 combines with J gene TRBJ1-1; D unclear. The germline V and J ends were trimmed by 2 bases and 0 bases, with 14 bases remaining between them. Per germline, CDR1 SGHDT and CDR2 YYEEEE. The CDR3 totals 16 residues. CDR3 sequence: CASSLGPDRLNTEAFF. The CDR3 DNA is TGTGCCAGCAGCTTAGGGCCGGACCGTTTGAACACTGAAGCTTTCTTT.

The chain employs TRBV5-1 and TRBJ2-6; D gene uncertain. This CDR3 has 18 amino acids. Germline V CDR1 and CDR2: SGHRS, YFSETQ. V gave up 0 bases and J gave up 0 bases, with 13 bases separating them. DNA of the CDR3: TGCGCCAGCAGCTTGGAGGGCAGTTCCTACTCTGGGGCCAACGTCCTGACTTTC. Amino acid sequence: CASSLEGSSYSGANVLTF.

The genes are TRBV10-2 and TRBJ1-5; possibly TRBD1 for D (6 bases). The CDR3 loop spans 13 amino acids. The ends were cut back, 8 bases at V and 0 bases at J, with 8 bases in the middle. Germline values: CDR1 WSHSY, CDR2 SAAADI. The CDR3, as DNA: TGCGCCAGCGGGGACAATAGCAATCAGCCCCAGCATTTT. This sequence encodes CASGDNSNQPQHF.

This clone was detected a few times. The chain uses TRBV9 and TRBJ1-1; D call uncertain. Germline V gene sequence: CDR1 SGDLS, CDR2 YYNGEE. This CDR3 comprises 15 residues. The V gene lost 0 bases and the J gene lost 7 bases, with 16 bases spanning the gap. The CDR3 DNA reads as TGTGCCAGCAGCGTAGGTGACGGGTTCTGGGATGAAGCTTTCTTT. Protein sequence: CASSVGDGFWDEAFF.

The rearrangement links TRBV5-6 to TRBJ1-1; unclear D gene. The CDR3 loop spans 15 amino acids. Germline values: CDR1 SGHDT, CDR2 YYEEEE. The ends were cut back, 4 bases at V and 0 bases at J, with 13 bases in the middle. DNA of the CDR3: TGTGCCAGCAGCCTCGAGATAACCCTGAACACTGAAGCTTTCTTT. Its translation is CASSLEITLNTEAFF.

The table lists this clone with a count of one. This chain links TRBV5-6 with TRBJ2-7, with D unresolved. Germline lookup yields CDR1 SGHDT and CDR2 YYEEEE. The CDR3 has 13 residues. The V end lost 1 base, the J end lost 3 bases, and 8 bases lay between the germline ends. CDR3 coding DNA: TGTGCCAGCAGCTTGTTTCAGAACTACGAGCAGTACTTC. Its translation: CASSLFQNYEQYF.

This chain connects TRBV6-1 to TRBJ1-2, with 9 bases that match TRBD1. V shed 5 bases, J shed 4 bases, and the junction held 5 bases outside the gene matches. The CDR3 has 14 amino acids. From germline, CDR1 is MNHNS and CDR2 SASEGT. CDR3 nucleotide sequence: TGTGCCAGCAGTTCCCTGGACAGGGGCTATGGCTACACCTTC. Amino acids: CASSSLDRGYGYTF.